This entry lists 13 T cell receptor beta chains sequenced from one sample in a study of blood T cell repertoires in COVID-19. TCRdb keeps only in-frame clones here, not all; method: immunoSEQ multiplex PCR. The repertoire holds about 150,000 clones, with more than 85% as singletons. The sample comprised peripheral blood. Source of these receptors: a woman in her 70s with acute or convalescent COVID-19.

This clone was seen a few times. This chain connects TRBV6-2 or TRBV6-3 to TRBJ1-2; 8 nucleotides match TRBD1. Germline-derived CDR1 and CDR2 are MNHEY and SVGEGT. The CDR3 covers 15 residues. Unmatched junction bases numbered 5, after V lost 2 bases and J lost 3 bases. CDR3 in DNA: TGTGCCAGCAGTTACCCCGGGACAGGCGACTATGGCTACACCTTC. Translating it yields CASSYPGTGDYGYTF.

The V and J genes are TRBV19 and TRBJ1-2; no reliable D call. The length of the CDR3 is 11 residues. Trimming cost V 3 bases and J 7 bases, with 6 bases left between them. Germline CDR1 reads LNHDA; CDR2 reads SQIVND (reference sequence). CDR3 residues: CASSILSGYTF. The CDR3 nucleotides read TGTGCCAGTAGTATTCTCTCTGGCTACACCTTC.

Here the CDR3 DNA reads TGCGCCAGCAGCCCCCAGGGACTAGCGGGGGCCGCAGATACGCAGTATTTT. It encodes CASSPQGLAGAADTQYF. The chain employs TRBV5-1 and TRBJ2-3; TRBD2 matches 14 bases. This CDR3 has 17 residues. CDR1 and CDR2 from the germline V gene are SGHRS and YFSETQ. The V and J ends lost 4 bases and 4 bases, in that order; junction bases with no gene match: 8.

This chain uses TRBV4-3 with TRBJ2-1; D not certain. Germline CDR1 and CDR2: LGHNA and YSLEER. V lost 0 bases to trimming and J lost 8 bases, with 17 bases between them. CDR3 length equals 16 residues. The CDR3 region is CASSQEPFVSQDEQFF. The CDR3 nucleotides are TGCGCCAGCAGCCAAGAGCCGTTCGTCAGCCAGGATGAGCAGTTCTTC.

The J gene is TRBJ1-1, the V gene TRBV4-1; 7 bases are shared with TRBD1. V gave up 3 bases and J gave up 8 bases; unmatched junction bases: 3. This CDR3 is 12 amino acids long. The germline V gene encodes CDR1 MGHRA and CDR2 YSYEKL. The CDR3 loop is CASSHDRAEAFF. The CDR3 DNA reads as TGCGCCAGCAGCCATGACAGGGCGGAAGCTTTCTTT.

The chain is built from TRBV18 and TRBJ2-7; TRBD2 matches at 12 bases. Germline V gives CDR1 KGHSH, CDR2 LQKENI. V shed 5 bases, J shed 3 bases, and the junction held 11 bases outside the gene matches. CDR3 length: 17 residues. CDR3 DNA sequence: TGTGCCAGCTCAAGCACCCCCAAACTAGCGGGGGGCTACGAGCAGTACTTC. Protein product: CASSSTPKLAGGYEQYF.

There are a few counts of this clone. The V call is TRBV29-1, the J call TRBJ1-1, with D possibly matching TRBD1 (6 bases). Between the trimmed V and J ends, which lost 4 bases and 10 bases, there was a span of 25 bases. The CDR3 consists of 15 residues. Germline-derived CDR1 and CDR2 are SQVTM and ANQGSEA. The CDR3 loop is CSVGVGSSFLGGAFF. The CDR3 DNA follows: TGCAGCGTTGGGGTTGGCTCGAGTTTTTTAGGGGGAGCTTTCTTT.

In its sample, this clone was seen a few times. The chain joins TRBV18 to TRBJ1-2; 8 nucleotides align to TRBD1. V lost 3 bases to trimming and J lost 3 bases; unmatched junction nucleotides: 3. In germline, CDR1 is KGHSH, CDR2 LQKENI. This CDR3 is built from 14 residues. CDR3 nucleotides: TGTGCCAGCTCACCGGACAGGGTCCACTATGGCTACACCTTC. Protein: CASSPDRVHYGYTF.

The chain joins TRBV19 to TRBJ1-2; tentatively, D is TRBD1 (5 bases). This CDR3 is 14 amino acids long. V shed 7 bases and J shed 8 bases, with 20 bases lying between them. From germline, CDR1 is LNHDA and CDR2 SQIVND (reference sequence). The CDR3 bases are TGTGCCAGTACCCCCACGGAGGGGCGGAGGGGCTACACCTTC. Protein sequence: CASTPTEGRRGYTF.

This chain uses TRBV5-1 with TRBJ2-7; tentatively, D is TRBD2 (5 bases). Germline V gives CDR1 SGHRS, CDR2 YFSETQ. The V end was cut by 1 base, the J end by 4 bases, with 15 bases between. CDR3 length: 15 amino acids. The CDR3, as DNA: TGCGCCAGCAGCTTGCTCGGAGGAGAACGTTACGAGCAGTACTTC. Residues: CASSLLGGERYEQYF.

The rearrangement uses TRBV4-2 and TRBJ2-1, with 15 bases identical to TRBD2. CDR1 is LGHNA and CDR2 is YNFKEQ in the germline V gene. Trimming removed 0 bases from V and 7 bases from J; junction bases left unmatched: 10. The CDR3 has 19 residues. Here the CDR3 DNA reads TGTGCCAGCAGCCAAGACGGCGGACTAGCGGGGGGGTTCTTGAATGAGCAGTTCTTC. Protein: CASSQDGGLAGGFLNEQFF.

This clone has just one count. The chain recombines TRBV5-6 with TRBJ1-1; the D is unclear. This CDR3 region has 13 residues. Germline CDR1 reads SGHDT; CDR2 reads YYEEEE. V was pared by 4 bases and J by 1 base, with 8 bases between. CDR3 DNA sequence: TGTGCCAGCAGCCCCGGGTCGAACACTGAAGCTTTCTTT. Its translation: CASSPGSNTEAFF.

The chain uses TRBV4-1 and TRBJ2-1; possibly TRBD1 for D (6 bases). The CDR3 has 14 residues. The V end was cut by 4 bases, the J end by 5 bases, with 12 bases between. CDR1 and CDR2 from the germline V gene are MGHRA and YSYEKL. The CDR3 sequence: CASSLPDSNNEQFF. DNA of the CDR3: TGCGCCAGCAGCCTCCCGGACAGTAACAATGAGCAGTTCTTC.